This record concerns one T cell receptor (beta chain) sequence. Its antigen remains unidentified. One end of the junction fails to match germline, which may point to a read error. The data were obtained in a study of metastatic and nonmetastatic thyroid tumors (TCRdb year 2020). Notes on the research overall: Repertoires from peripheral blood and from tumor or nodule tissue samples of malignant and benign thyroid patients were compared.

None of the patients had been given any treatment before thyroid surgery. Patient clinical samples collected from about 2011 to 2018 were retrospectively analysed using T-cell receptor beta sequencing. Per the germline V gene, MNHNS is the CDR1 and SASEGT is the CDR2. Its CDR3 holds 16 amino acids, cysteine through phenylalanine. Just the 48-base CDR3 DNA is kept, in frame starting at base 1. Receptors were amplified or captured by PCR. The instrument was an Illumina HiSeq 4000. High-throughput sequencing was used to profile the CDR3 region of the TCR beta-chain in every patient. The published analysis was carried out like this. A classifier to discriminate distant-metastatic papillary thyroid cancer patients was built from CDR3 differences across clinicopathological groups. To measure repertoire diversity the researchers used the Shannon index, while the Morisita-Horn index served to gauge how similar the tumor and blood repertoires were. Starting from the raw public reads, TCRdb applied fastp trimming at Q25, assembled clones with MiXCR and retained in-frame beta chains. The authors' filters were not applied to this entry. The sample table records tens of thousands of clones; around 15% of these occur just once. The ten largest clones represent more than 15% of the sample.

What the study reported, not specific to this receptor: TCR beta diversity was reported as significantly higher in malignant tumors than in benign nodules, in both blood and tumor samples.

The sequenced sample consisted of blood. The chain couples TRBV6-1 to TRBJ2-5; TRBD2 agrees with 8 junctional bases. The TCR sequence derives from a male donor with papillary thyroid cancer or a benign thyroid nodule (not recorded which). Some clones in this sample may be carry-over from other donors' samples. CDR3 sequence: CASSEIMGTSQETQYF. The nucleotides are TGTGCCAGCAGTGAAATTATGGGGACTAGTCAAGAGACCCAGTACTTT.